This TCR beta chain was retrieved from a study of T cells in localized non-small cell lung cancer. Points from the study as a whole: Sequencing covered just one tumor region, so heterogeneity cannot be ruled out. Adjacent lung was found to contain a median approximately 60 of the top 100 tumor clones. Higher blood T cell density tracked longer overall survival.

Profiling relied on immunoSEQ multiplex PCR, and the TCRdb table lists in-frame clones only, not all of them. The sample comprises around 28,000 clones, roughly 90% of which are singletons, and 2.8% rests with the top ten. The CDR3 has 14 residues. Germline CDR1 is GTSNPN and CDR2 is SVGIG (reference sequence). V gave up 4 bases and J gave up 7 bases, with 19 bases separating them. For this clone: What it binds is unknown.

The chain links TRBV30 to TRBJ1-2; D is possibly TRBD1 (5 bases). The sequenced sample was peripheral blood, obtained before any cancer treatment. The sequence derives from a woman aged 18-50 years with stage I lung adenocarcinoma. CDR3 sequence reads: CAWTRDGRVGGYTF. CDR3 coding DNA: TGTGCCTGGACTAGGGACGGCAGGGTTGGTGGCTACACCTTC.